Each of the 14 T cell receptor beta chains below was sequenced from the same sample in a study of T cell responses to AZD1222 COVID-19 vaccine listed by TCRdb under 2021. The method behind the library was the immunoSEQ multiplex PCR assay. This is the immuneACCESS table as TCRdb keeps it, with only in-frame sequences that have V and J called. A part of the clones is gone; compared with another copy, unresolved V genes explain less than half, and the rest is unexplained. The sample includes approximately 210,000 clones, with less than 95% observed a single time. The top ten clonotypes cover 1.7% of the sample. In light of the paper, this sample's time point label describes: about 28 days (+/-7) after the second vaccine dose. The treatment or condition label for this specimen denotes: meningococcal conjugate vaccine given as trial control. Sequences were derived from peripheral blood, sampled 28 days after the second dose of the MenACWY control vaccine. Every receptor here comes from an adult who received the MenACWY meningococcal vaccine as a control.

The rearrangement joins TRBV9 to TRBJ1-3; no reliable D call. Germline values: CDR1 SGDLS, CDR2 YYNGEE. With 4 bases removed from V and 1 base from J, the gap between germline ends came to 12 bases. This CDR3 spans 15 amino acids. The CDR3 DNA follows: TGTGCCAGCAGCCTGTCCAGTGAATCTGGAAACACCATATATTTT. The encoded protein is CASSLSSESGNTIYF.

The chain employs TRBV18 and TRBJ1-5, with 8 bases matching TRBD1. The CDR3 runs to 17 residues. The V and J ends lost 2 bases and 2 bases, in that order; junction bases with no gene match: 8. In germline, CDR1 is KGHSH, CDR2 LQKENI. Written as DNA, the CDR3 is TGTGCCAGCTCACCATCTTCAGGGGGCGAAGGCAATCAGCCCCAGCATTTT. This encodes CASSPSSGGEGNQPQHF. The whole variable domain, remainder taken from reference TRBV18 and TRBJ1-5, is NAGVMQNPRHLVRRRGQEARLRCSPMKGHSHVYWYRQLPEEGLKFMVYLQKENIIDESGMPKERFSAEFPKEGPSILRIQQVVRGDSAAYFCASSPSSGGEGNQPQHFGDGTRLSIL.

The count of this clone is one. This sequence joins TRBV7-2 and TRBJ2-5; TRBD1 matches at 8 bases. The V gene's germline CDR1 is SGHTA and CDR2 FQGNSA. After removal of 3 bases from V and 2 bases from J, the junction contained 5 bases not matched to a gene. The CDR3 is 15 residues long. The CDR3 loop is CASSLEDRAQETQYF. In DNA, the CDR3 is TGTGCCAGCAGCTTGGAGGACAGGGCACAAGAGACCCAGTACTTC.

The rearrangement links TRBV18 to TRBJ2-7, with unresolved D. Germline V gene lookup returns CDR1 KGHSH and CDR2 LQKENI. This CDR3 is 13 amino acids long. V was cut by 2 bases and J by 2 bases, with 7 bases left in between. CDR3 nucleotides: TGTGCCAGCTCACCAGCTGGGACCTACGAGCAGTACTTC. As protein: CASSPAGTYEQYF.

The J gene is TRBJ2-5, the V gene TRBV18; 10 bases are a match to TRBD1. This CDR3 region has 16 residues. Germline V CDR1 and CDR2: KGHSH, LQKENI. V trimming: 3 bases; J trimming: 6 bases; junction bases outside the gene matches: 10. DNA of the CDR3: TGTGCCAGCTCACCGACTGGGACAGGGGATGGAAAGACCCAGTACTTC. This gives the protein CASSPTGTGDGKTQYF.

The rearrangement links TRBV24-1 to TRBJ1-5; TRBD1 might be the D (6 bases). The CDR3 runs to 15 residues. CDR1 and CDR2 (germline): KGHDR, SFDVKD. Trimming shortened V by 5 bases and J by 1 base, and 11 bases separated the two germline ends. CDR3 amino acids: CATSGRGTSNQPQHF. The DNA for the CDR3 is TGTGCCACCAGTGGGAGGGGGACCAGCAATCAGCCCCAGCATTTT.

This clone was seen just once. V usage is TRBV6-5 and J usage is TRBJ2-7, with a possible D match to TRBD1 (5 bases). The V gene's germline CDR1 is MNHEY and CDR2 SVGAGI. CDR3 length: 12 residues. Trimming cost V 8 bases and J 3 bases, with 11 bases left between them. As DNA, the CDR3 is TGTGCCAGCTGGGGCGGTCACTACGAGCAGTACTTC. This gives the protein CASWGGHYEQYF.

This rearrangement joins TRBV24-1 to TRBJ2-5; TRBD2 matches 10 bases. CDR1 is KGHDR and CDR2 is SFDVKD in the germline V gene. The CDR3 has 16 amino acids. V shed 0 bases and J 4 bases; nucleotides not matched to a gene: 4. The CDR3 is CATSDLISGGRETQYF. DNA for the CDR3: TGTGCCACCAGTGATTTGATTAGCGGGGGGCGAGAGACCCAGTACTTC.

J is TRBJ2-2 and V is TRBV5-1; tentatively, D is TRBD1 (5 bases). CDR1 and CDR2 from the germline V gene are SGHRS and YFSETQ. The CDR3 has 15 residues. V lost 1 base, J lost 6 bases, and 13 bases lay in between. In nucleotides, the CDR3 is TGCGCCAGCAGCTTGTGGTCAGGGCTGGCCGGGGAGCTGTTTTTT. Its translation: CASSLWSGLAGELFF. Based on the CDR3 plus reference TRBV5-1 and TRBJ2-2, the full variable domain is KAGVTQTPRYLIKTRGQQVTLSCSPISGHRSVSWYQQTPGQGLQFLFEYFSETQRNKGNFPGRFSGRQFSNSRSEMNVSTLELGDSALYLCASSLWSGLAGELFFGEGSRLTVL.

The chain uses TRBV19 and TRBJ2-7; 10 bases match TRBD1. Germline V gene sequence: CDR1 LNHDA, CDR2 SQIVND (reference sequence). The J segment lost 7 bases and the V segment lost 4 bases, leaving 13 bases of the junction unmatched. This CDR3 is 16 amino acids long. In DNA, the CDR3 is TGTGCCAGTAGTACCCGCGGGACAGGGGCCCTGAGGGAGCAGTACTTC. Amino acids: CASSTRGTGALREQYF.

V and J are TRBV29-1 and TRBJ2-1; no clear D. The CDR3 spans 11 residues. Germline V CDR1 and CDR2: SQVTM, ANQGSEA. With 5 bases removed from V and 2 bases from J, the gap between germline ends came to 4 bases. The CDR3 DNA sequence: TGCAGCGTTTCTACCTACAATGAGCAGTTCTTC. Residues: CSVSTYNEQFF.

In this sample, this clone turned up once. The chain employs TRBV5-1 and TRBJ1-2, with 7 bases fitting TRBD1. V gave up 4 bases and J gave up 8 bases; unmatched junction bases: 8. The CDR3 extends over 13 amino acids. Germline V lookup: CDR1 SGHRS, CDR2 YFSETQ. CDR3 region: CASSLDRVLGYTF. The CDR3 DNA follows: TGCGCCAGCAGCCTTGACAGGGTTCTAGGCTACACCTTC. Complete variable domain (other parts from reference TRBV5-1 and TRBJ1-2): KAGVTQTPRYLIKTRGQQVTLSCSPISGHRSVSWYQQTPGQGLQFLFEYFSETQRNKGNFPGRFSGRQFSNSRSEMNVSTLELGDSALYLCASSLDRVLGYTFGSGTRLTVV.

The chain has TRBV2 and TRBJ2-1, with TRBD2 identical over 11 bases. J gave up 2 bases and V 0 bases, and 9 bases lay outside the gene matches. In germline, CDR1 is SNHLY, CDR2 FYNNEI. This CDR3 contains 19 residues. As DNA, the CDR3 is TGTGCCAGCAGTGAAGCGTTGTTTAGCGGGAGGGCTACCTACAATGAGCAGTTCTTC. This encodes CASSEALFSGRATYNEQFF. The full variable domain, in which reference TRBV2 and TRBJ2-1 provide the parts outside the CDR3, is EPEVTQTPSHQVTQMGQEVILRCVPISNHLYFYWYRQILGQKVEFLVSFYNNEISEKSEIFDDQFSVERPDGSNFTLKIRSTKLEDSAMYFCASSEALFSGRATYNEQFFGPGTRLTVL.

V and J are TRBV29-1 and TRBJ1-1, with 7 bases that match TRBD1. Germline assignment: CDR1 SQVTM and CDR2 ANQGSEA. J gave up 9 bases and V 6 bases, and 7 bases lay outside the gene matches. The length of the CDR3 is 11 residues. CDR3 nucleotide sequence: TGCAGCGTCTCAAGACAGGGTAAAGCTTTCTTT. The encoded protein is CSVSRQGKAFF.